The 20 T cell receptor beta chains reported below all come from one sample, sequenced in a study of blood T cells in healthy people across ages (dated by TCRdb to between 2015 and 2017). The library came from 5' RACE. Sequencing relied on an Illumina HiSeq 2500. A second PCR of roughly 7 to 11 cycles was run with a J-beta primer mix and a sample-barcoded 5' primer. Starting from the raw public reads, TCRdb applied fastp trimming at Q25, assembled clones with MiXCR and retained in-frame beta chains. Entries are consolidated by CDR3 protein sequence, retaining the most common genes and DNA. The sample data list over 500,000 distinct CDR3 sequences, and 40% to 65% of these were observed just once. About 14% of the sample belongs to the ten largest clones. Material for sequencing was blood. The receptors stem from a woman of 80 years or more in good health.

The chain recombines TRBV4-1 with TRBJ2-3; D is unresolved. The germline V and J ends were trimmed by 8 bases and 5 bases, with 14 bases remaining between them. The CDR3 runs to 13 residues. Per germline, CDR1 MGHRA and CDR2 YSYEKL. The CDR3 sequence is CASQDTVEDTQYF. DNA of the CDR3: TGCGCCAGCCAAGACACCGTCGAAGATACGCAGTATTTT.

V usage is TRBV7-3 and J usage is TRBJ2-2; D assignment may be TRBD1 or TRBD2 (5 bases each). The CDR3 spans 16 residues. Looked up from germline, CDR1 is SGHTA and CDR2 is FQGTGA. Trimming pared 3 bases from V and 5 bases from J, leaving 16 bases between. The CDR3 is CASSFSAGWGTGELFF. Written as DNA, the CDR3 is TGTGCCAGCAGCTTCTCAGCAGGCTGGGGGACCGGGGAGCTGTTTTTT.

The chain combines TRBV28 with TRBJ1-6, with D perhaps matching TRBD1 (5 bases). The CDR3 loop spans 16 amino acids. The ends were cut back, 4 bases at V and 10 bases at J, with 20 bases in the middle. The V gene's germline CDR1 is MDHEN and CDR2 SYDVKM. DNA of the CDR3: TGTGCCAGCAGTTCTATACAGGTTCCCCGCGGGTCACCCCTCCACTTT. Protein product: CASSSIQVPRGSPLHF.

Note on this clonotype: A much bigger clone sits one base away, suggesting this may be a read error. This chain connects TRBV3-1 to TRBJ2-5, with 8 bases aligning to TRBD2. The CDR3 contains 15 residues. Germline values: CDR1 LGHDT, CDR2 YNNKEL (reference sequence). With 0 bases clipped from V and 11 bases from J, the junction kept 11 bases outside the gene matches. CDR3 protein: CASSQDPGGPYEQYF. CDR3 nucleotides: TGTGCCAGCAGCCAAGATCCGGGGGGGCCGTATGAGCAGTACTTC.

The chain recombines TRBV18 with TRBJ2-1, with no clear D. Trimming pared 1 base from V and 8 bases from J, leaving 6 bases between. The CDR3 runs 12 residues. The germline gives CDR1 KGHSH, CDR2 LQKENI. The CDR3 loop is CASSPQRDEQFF. The CDR3 nucleotides read TGTGCCAGCTCACCACAACGAGATGAGCAGTTCTTC.

The gene calls are TRBV12-3 or TRBV12-4 and TRBJ2-1; D is unresolved. The J call may be wrong; the DNA end is better matched by TRBJ2-7. The CDR3 is 14 amino acids. Here the CDR3 DNA reads TGTGCCAGCACGCTGGACGGATCCTACAATGAGCAGTACTTC. Protein product: CASTLDGSYNEQYF.

This chain joins TRBV20-1 and TRBJ1-6, with D perhaps TRBD1 (6 bases). Trimming took off 6 bases at V and 10 bases at J, with 16 bases between the two ends. There are 13 residues in the CDR3. The germline gives CDR1 DFQATT, CDR2 SNEGSKA (reference sequence). CDR3 sequence reads: CSAAGGLSSPLHF. CDR3 bases: TGCAGTGCCGCCGGGGGGCTGAGCTCACCCCTCCACTTT.

This clonotype has just a few counts. The chain recombines TRBV30 with TRBJ2-1, with D perhaps TRBD2 (7 bases). The CDR3 consists of 11 residues. Germline assignment: CDR1 GTSNPN and CDR2 SVGIG (reference sequence). V was shortened by 4 bases and J by 7 bases, with 8 bases between the two germline ends. Here the CDR3 reads CAWKGGNEQFF. The CDR3 bases are TGTGCCTGGAAGGGGGGGAATGAGCAGTTCTTC.

This clonotype was observed a single time. The chain combines TRBV5-1 with TRBJ2-1; 8 bases agree with TRBD2. The V gene end was trimmed by 1 base and the J gene end by 8 bases; junction bases not matched to a gene: 11. There are 16 residues in the CDR3. CDR1 and CDR2 (germline): SGHRS, YFSETQ. CDR3 in amino acids: CASSLSLSGSSHEQFF. As DNA, the CDR3 is TGCGCCAGCAGCTTGAGTCTGAGCGGGAGTTCTCATGAGCAGTTCTTC.

This clonotype was counted at least ten times. V is TRBV7-8 and J is TRBJ2-5; maybe TRBD2 (5 bases). V lost 1 base, J lost 4 bases, and 16 bases lay in between. The CDR3 totals 16 residues. Per the germline V gene, CDR1 is SGHVS and CDR2 is FQNEAQ. Written as DNA, the CDR3 is TGTGCCAGCAGCTTAGGTGGAGGTAATTTTGGAGAGACCCAGTACTTC. Translation: CASSLGGGNFGETQYF.

The J gene is TRBJ1-3, the V gene TRBV20-1; TRBD1 aligns across 7 bases. Germline CDR1 reads DFQATT; CDR2 reads SNEGSKA (reference sequence). The length of the CDR3 is 16 residues. J lost 0 bases, V lost 5 bases, and 10 bases had no gene match. The CDR3 reads CSASRGTAASGNTIYF. The CDR3, as DNA: TGCAGTGCTTCCCGTGGGACAGCCGCCTCTGGAAACACCATATATTTT.

This clonotype was counted a few times. V gene TRBV28 combines with J gene TRBJ2-7; possibly TRBD1 or TRBD2 for D (6 bases each). V was pared by 6 bases and J by 6 bases, with 18 bases between. Per the germline V gene, CDR1 is MDHEN and CDR2 is SYDVKM. The CDR3 covers 14 residues. The CDR3 region is CASSIAGGGPEQYF. The CDR3 DNA is TGTGCCAGCAGCATCGCCGGTGGGGGGCCCGAGCAGTACTTC. Complete variable domain (other parts from reference TRBV28 and TRBJ2-7): DVKVTQSSRYLVKRTGEKVFLECVQDMDHENMFWYRQDPGLGLRLIYFSYDVKMKEKGDIPEGYSVSREKKERFSLILESASTNQTSMYLCASSIAGGGPEQYFGPGTRLTVT.

V and J are TRBV7-2 and TRBJ2-1; weak D call: TRBD2 (5 bases). The end of the DNA is better explained by TRBJ2-7, so the J call may be wrong. The CDR3 extends over 15 amino acids. Germline V gives CDR1 SGHTA, CDR2 FQGNSA. Written as DNA, the CDR3 is TGTGCCAGCAGCGAAAACTGTGGACTCTACAATGAGCAGTACTTC. Amino acids: CASSENCGLYNEQYF.

This clonotype was counted only a few times. This chain joins TRBV6-4 and TRBJ2-1, with TRBD2 identical over 10 bases. Germline CDR1 and CDR2: MRHNA and SNTAGT. This CDR3 has 15 residues. Trimming took 0 bases from V and 7 from J; bases not matched to a gene: 3. CDR3 sequence reads: CASSDSSSGSNEQFF. The CDR3 coding sequence is TGTGCCAGCAGTGACTCCTCTAGCGGGAGTAATGAGCAGTTCTTC.

This chain links TRBV5-1 with TRBJ1-2, with D unresolved. The CDR3 consists of 13 residues. The V and J ends lost 4 bases and 8 bases respectively, with 15 bases between them. The V gene's germline CDR1 is SGHRS and CDR2 YFSETQ. This chain's CDR3 is CASSAASQYGYTF. CDR3 coding DNA: TGCGCCAGCAGCGCAGCAAGTCAGTACGGCTACACCTTC.

This clonotype was found once. This chain uses TRBV7-9 with TRBJ1-2; a possible D gene is TRBD1 (6 bases). CDR3 size: 14 residues. CDR1 and CDR2 from the germline V gene are SEHNR and FQNEAQ (reference sequence). V was trimmed by 5 bases and J by 3 bases, leaving 13 bases between them. The CDR3 region is CASSVVRGDYGYTF. The CDR3 DNA is TGTGCCAGCAGCGTAGTCAGGGGCGACTATGGCTACACCTTC.

To note about this clonotype: One end of the junction fails to match germline, which may point to a read error. The chain is built from TRBV12-3 or TRBV12-4 and TRBJ1-1; the D gene is possibly TRBD1 (5 bases). The CDR3 loop spans 12 amino acids. CDR3 in DNA: TGTGCCAGCAGTTTTGGGGGGACTGAAACTTTCTTT. Its protein is CASSFGGTETFF.

This clonotype showed up just a few times. The chain combines TRBV12-3 or TRBV12-4 with TRBJ1-1; 9 positions agree with TRBD1. With V trimmed by 2 bases and J by 6 bases, 13 bases remained unmatched. This CDR3 contains 17 residues. The CDR3 is CASSLPPTGQGRSEAFF. CDR3 sequence (DNA): TGTGCCAGCAGTTTACCCCCTACCGGACAGGGGAGGTCTGAAGCTTTCTTT.

This clonotype showed up many times. The CDR3 loop reads CATGQEVTDTQYF. CDR3 nucleotide sequence: TGTGCCACAGGACAGGAGGTAACAGATACGCAGTATTTT. J is TRBJ2-3 and V is TRBV24-1, with TRBD1 identical over 7 bases. Germline CDR1 and CDR2: KGHDR and SFDVKD. After removal of 10 bases from V and 3 bases from J, the junction contained 6 bases not matched to a gene. The CDR3 sequence is 13 residues long.

Turning to this clonotype: This may arise from a read error, as a much more abundant clone is one base away. The rearrangement joins TRBV30 to TRBJ2-7; 7 positions match TRBD2. The CDR3 totals 14 residues. V lost 4 bases, J lost 3 bases, and 9 bases stayed unmatched. Per the germline V gene, CDR1 is GTSNPN and CDR2 is SVGIG (reference sequence). CDR3 region: CAWMAGGFLYEQYF. In DNA, the CDR3 is TGTGCCTGGATGGCCGGGGGGTTTCTCTACGAGCAGTACTTC.